Presented here are 7 T cell receptor beta chains from one specimen sequenced in a study of Ad26.COV2.S vaccination and SARS-CoV-2 variants. Sequencing was performed with immunoSEQ multiplex PCR; in TCRdb, only in-frame clones are kept and a portion is missing. The table has 300,000 to 350,000 clones, roughly 90% seen once. As for treatment: some 19 received Ad26.COV2.S at low or high dose, single or two shots; several received placebo; per-sample allocation not given. It was on day 63 after the first vaccine or placebo injection that samples were taken. The specimen comprised peripheral blood, sampled in a trial of Ad26.COV2.S vaccine versus placebo. The origin of the receptors is a person aged 18-65 years who received the Ad26.COV2.S COVID-19 vaccine or a placebo.

The genes are TRBV18 and TRBJ1-1; D is unresolved. Germline lookup yields CDR1 KGHSH and CDR2 LQKENI. Trimming left V 2 bases short and J 2 bases short, with 9 bases between. CDR3 length: 14 residues. CDR3 in amino acids: CASSPDLGNTEAFF. The CDR3 coding sequence is TGTGCCAGCTCACCAGATTTGGGTAACACTGAAGCTTTCTTT.

CDR3 bases: TGTGCCAGCAGTGACATAACAGTTTCCTACGAGCAGTACGTC. Translation: CASSDITVSYEQYV. V and J are TRBV6-1 and TRBJ2-7; no clear D. With 3 bases removed from V and 1 base from J, the gap between germline ends came to 10 bases. CDR3 length: 14 amino acids. Germline V gene data show CDR1 as MNHNS and CDR2 as SASEGT.

The chain recombines TRBV6-2 or TRBV6-3 with TRBJ1-1; a weak D match, TRBD1 (5 bases). V shed 2 bases and J shed 8 bases, with 9 bases lying between them. The CDR3 is 12 residues long. Per germline, CDR1 MNHEY and CDR2 SVGEGT. The CDR3 DNA reads as TGTGCCAGCAGTTACGGGCAGGGAGAAGCTTTCTTT. It codes for CASSYGQGEAFF.

The genes are TRBV5-1 and TRBJ1-1; D is perhaps TRBD1 (5 bases). The CDR3 is 15 residues long. In germline, CDR1 is SGHRS, CDR2 YFSETQ. V shed 0 bases and J shed 6 bases, with 15 bases lying between them. The CDR3 is CASSLAMGWGAEAFF. CDR3 sequence (DNA): TGCGCCAGCAGCTTGGCTATGGGTTGGGGGGCTGAAGCTTTCTTT.

J is TRBJ2-5 and V is TRBV4-3; no clear D gene. CDR3 length: 15 residues. Per germline, CDR1 LGHNA and CDR2 YSLEER. Trimming took off 0 bases at V and 5 bases at J, with 13 bases between the two ends. Here the CDR3 DNA reads TGCGCCAGCAGCCAAGACTCCAGCCCCGAGGAGACCCAGTACTTC. This gives the protein CASSQDSSPEETQYF.

J is TRBJ1-2 and V is TRBV12-3 or TRBV12-4; D unresolved. The CDR3 totals 11 residues. Trimming stripped 10 bases from V and 7 bases from J, with 13 bases between. This CDR3 is CATGEGGGYTF. The CDR3 bases are TGTGCCACCGGCGAGGGTGGTGGCTACACCTTC.

This chain connects TRBV25-1 to TRBJ1-2, with D tentatively TRBD1 (6 bases). This CDR3 spans 14 amino acids. Germline V gene sequence: CDR1 MGHDK, CDR2 SYGVNS. V was trimmed by 1 base and J by 8 bases, leaving 14 bases between them. The CDR3 loop reads CASSELQGLGGYTF. CDR3 DNA: TGTGCCAGCAGTGAATTACAGGGTCTGGGCGGCTACACCTTC.